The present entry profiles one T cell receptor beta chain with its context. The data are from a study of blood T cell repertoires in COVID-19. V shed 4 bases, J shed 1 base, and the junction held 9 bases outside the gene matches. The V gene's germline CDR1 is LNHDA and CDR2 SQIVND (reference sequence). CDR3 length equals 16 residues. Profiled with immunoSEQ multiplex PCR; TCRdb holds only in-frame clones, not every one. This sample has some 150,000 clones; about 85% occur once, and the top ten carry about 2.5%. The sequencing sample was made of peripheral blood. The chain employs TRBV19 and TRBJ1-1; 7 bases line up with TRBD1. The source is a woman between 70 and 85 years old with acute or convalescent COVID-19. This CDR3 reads CASSKAADRANTEAFF. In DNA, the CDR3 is TGTGCCAGTAGTAAAGCGGCCGACAGGGCGAACACTGAAGCTTTCTTT. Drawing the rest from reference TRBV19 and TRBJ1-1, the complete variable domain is DGGITQSPKYLFRKEGQNVTLSCEQNLNHDAMYWYRQDPGQGLRLIYYSQIVNDFQKGDIAEGYSVSREKKESFPLTVTSAQKNPTAFYLCASSKAADRANTEAFFGQGTRLTVV.